This T cell receptor (beta chain) was identified during a study of radiotherapy plus CTLA-4 blockade in lung cancer. Overall study context: More than 15% of patients responded objectively, and roughly 34% achieved disease control. Whole-study findings and limits: Following radiotherapy plus ipilimumab, tumor-derived TCR clones expanded in the blood.

Participants had chemo-refractory metastatic non-small-cell lung cancer and were treated with focal radiation plus ipilimumab CTLA-4 blockade. Using immunoSEQ multiplex PCR, the repertoire was profiled, and TCRdb retains in-frame clones only, with some absent. The sample lists about 59,000 clones, approximately 84% occurring once. A remark on this clone: Its matching antigen is unknown.

The CDR3 runs to 14 residues. Looked up from germline, CDR1 is MGHRA and CDR2 is YSYEKL. Trimming took 0 bases from V and 5 from J, leaving 10 bases between them. The material was peripheral blood, obtained from a patient treated with radiotherapy plus ipilimumab. The receptor comes from a human donor with non-small cell lung cancer whose response to radiotherapy plus ipilimumab could not be evaluated. The gene calls are TRBV4-1 and TRBJ2-5; perhaps TRBD1 as D (5 bases). The CDR3, as DNA: TGCGCCAGCAGCCAAGACTCTTGGGGCGAGACCCAGTACTTC. It codes for CASSQDSWGETQYF.